The entry that follows covers one TCR beta chain sequence. The antigen is unknown. CDR1 and CDR2 (germline): SGHAT, FQDESV (reference sequence). Trimming at V came to 5 bases and at J to 4 bases, leaving 11 bases not matched to a gene. This CDR3 is built from 18 residues. This specimen comes from a study of vaccination and CD4 T cells after COVID-19. Regarding treatment: roughly nine-day PBMC culture with coronavirus spike peptide pools or control peptides (ViraFEST assay). The assay that was used to sequence DNA from cultured CD4+ T cells was the Oncomine TCR Beta short-read assay. TCRdb independently ran MiXCR on the PCR reads; one entry per CDR3 protein. The table has about 16,000 distinct CDR3 sequences, nearly 55% seen once.

This TCR was recovered from a human donor who had recovered from COVID-19. The specimen comprised CD4+ T cells from blood, cultured in vitro, sampled before SARS-CoV-2 vaccination. V and J are TRBV11-1 and TRBJ2-1, with TRBD2 matching over 13 bases. The CDR3 region has the DNA TGTGCCAGCAGCCACCCCCGGACTAGCGGGAGCACGTACAATGAGCAGTTCTTC. Translated, it gives CASSHPRTSGSTYNEQFF.